This T cell receptor (beta chain) came from a study of Graves' ophthalmopathy and Graves' hyperthyroidism. Transcripts of RNA were the source for amplifying TCR beta CDR3 regions. HTBI primers served in a first-round RT-PCR, which a second-round multiplex PCR followed. From the multiplex PCR reads, TCRdb called clonotypes with MiXCR, one entry per CDR3 protein. Of approximately 540,000 distinct CDR3 sequences listed, 35% to 45% are singletons. The CDR3 sequence is 13 residues long. The germline V and J ends were trimmed by 0 bases and 2 bases, with 6 bases remaining between them. Germline-derived CDR1 and CDR2 are SGHRS and YFSETQ. This clonotype was counted many times.

The V and J genes are TRBV5-1 and TRBJ2-7; D gene uncertain. Sequencing was done on a sample of peripheral blood or thyroid tissue (not recorded which). The clonotype originates from an adult man with Graves' hyperthyroidism. The CDR3 loop is CASSLERAYEQYF. For the CDR3, the DNA is TGCGCCAGCAGCTTGGAAAGGGCCTACGAGCAGTACTTC.